This TCR beta chain was identified during a study of cytomegalovirus exposure and HLA in healthy donors. Clones were sequenced by immunoSEQ multiplex PCR, and TCRdb holds only the in-frame ones, with some missing. This table holds 150,000 to 200,000 clones, around 88% found once. Unmatched junction bases numbered 6, after V lost 3 bases and J lost 2 bases. This CDR3 region has 16 residues. The germline gives CDR1 SGHVS, CDR2 FQNEAQ. Sequencing was performed on PBMCs. This chain uses TRBV7-8 with TRBJ2-2, with 7 bases aligning to TRBD1. The TCR originated in a woman aged 18-30 years in good health and CMV-seronegative. In nucleotides, the CDR3 is TGTGCCAGCAGCTTTTGGACAGGCGCCAACACCGGGGAGCTGTTTTTT. Translated, it gives CASSFWTGANTGELFF. The full variable domain, rest sourced from reference TRBV7-8 and TRBJ2-2, is GAGVSQSPRYKVAKRGQDVALRCDPISGHVSLFWYQQALGQGPEFLTYFQNEAQLDKSGLPSDRFFAERPEGSVSTLKIQRTQQEDSAVYLCASSFWTGANTGELFFGEGSRLTVL.